The 15 T cell receptor delta chains listed next were all sequenced from one sample in a study of gamma-delta T cells after stem cell transplantation. TCRdb re-called the RT-PCR reads through CATT. The table has about 1,400 delta-chain clones, around 6% seen once. Sequenced material: gamma-delta T cells. The receptors here all came from a human donor. It is not recorded whose cells these are; they may come from a transplant donor.

This clone was found a few times. The chain is built from TRDV2 and TRDJ1; 9 bases line up with TRDD3. The CDR3 consists of 16 residues. Trimming removed 0 bases from V and 0 bases from J; junction bases left unmatched: 4. Germline-derived CDR1 and CDR2 are GEAIGNYY and EKD. CDR3: CACDTVGDKYTDKLIF. The CDR3 DNA follows: TGTGCCTGTGACACCGTGGGGGATAAGTACACCGATAAACTCATCTTT.

The chain is built from TRDV2 and TRDJ1, with D unclear. This CDR3 region has 16 residues. Trimming took off 2 bases at V and 0 bases at J, with 15 bases between the two ends. Per the germline V gene, CDR1 is GEAIGNYY and CDR2 is EKD. CDR3 bases: TGTGCCTGTGACAGTCTACTTGGGACCTACACCGATAAACTCATCTTT. Protein: CACDSLLGTYTDKLIF.

With respect to this clone: TCRdb attributes to this sequence the protein of a much larger clone, which differs from the DNA translation at residue 7; a read error is likely, and the protein displayed is translated from the DNA. The V call is TRDV1, the J call TRDJ1; D may be TRDD3 (5 bases). Germline V gene data show CDR1 as TSWWSYY and CDR2 as QGS. Trimming took 3 bases from V and 0 from J, leaving 20 bases between them. This CDR3 has 18 amino acids. CDR3 DNA: TGTGCTCTTGGGGACAGTGCCAAGGGCGGGGAGTACACCGATAAACTCATCTTT. This gives the protein CALGDSAKGGEYTDKLIF.

Concerning this clone itself: A read error is possible here, since a much larger clone lies one base away. The genes are TRDV2 and TRDJ1; TRDD3 aligns across 9 bases. CDR1 is GEAIGNYY, CDR2 EKD, per germline. The junction had 32 bases not matched to a gene; V was cut back by 4 bases and J by 0 bases. The CDR3 spans 24 residues. The CDR3 DNA follows: TGTGCCTGTGAAATATTAACTGGGGGAGATCGCGGCGGCGGATATTCAACGTACACCGATAAACTCATCTTT. This translates into CACEILTGGDRGGGYSTYTDKLIF.

This clone rates as medium-sized. Other nucleotide sequences from this sample produce the same CDR3. V is TRDV1 and J is TRDJ1; 9 bases map to TRDD3. There are 16 residues in the CDR3. The germline V gene encodes CDR1 TSWWSYY and CDR2 QGS. Trimming took 1 base from V and 4 from J; bases not matched to a gene: 7. The CDR3 reads CALGEHRWGIVDKLIF. As DNA, the CDR3 is TGTGCTCTTGGGGAACATCGCTGGGGGATCGTCGATAAACTCATCTTT.

This clone was counted a few times. A much bigger clone sits one base away, suggesting this may be a read error. The V and J genes are TRDV1 and TRDJ1, with TRDD3 matching over 12 bases. The CDR3 totals 26 residues. The germline CDR1 and CDR2 sequences are TSWWSYY and QGS. The chain's CDR3 is CALGEATYVLLGDTLYPSFKGQKLTF. The CDR3 DNA follows: TGTGCTCTTGGGGAAGCAACGTACGTTCTACTGGGGGATACCTTATACCCAAGTTTCAAGGGACAAAAACTCACCTTT.

This clone was seen repeatedly, ten times or more. This chain connects TRDV2 to TRDJ1, with 11 bases fitting TRDD3. The CDR3 spans 16 residues. In germline, CDR1 is GEAIGNYY, CDR2 EKD. V was pared by 2 bases and J by 0 bases, with 4 bases of the junction left unmatched. In nucleotides, the CDR3 is TGTGCCTGTGACAAGTTGGGGGATACGAACACCGATAAACTCATCTTT. Translation: CACDKLGDTNTDKLIF.

This clone was counted only a few times. A far more abundant clone sits one base away, making this likely a read error. This chain connects TRDV2 to TRDJ1; 10 positions agree with TRDD3. Trimming at V came to 5 bases and at J to 0 bases, leaving 29 bases not matched to a gene. CDR1 and CDR2 (germline): GEAIGNYY, EKD. The length of the CDR3 is 23 residues. The CDR3 DNA reads TGTGCCTGTGTCCCACTAATCTCTTCACCCCCGTCACTGGGGGATGTAGACACCGATAAACTCATCTTT. Protein product: CACVPLISSPPSLGDVDTDKLIF.

By its share, this clone is large. Other DNA sequences from this sample encode an identical CDR3 as well. The V call is TRDV1, the J call TRDJ2, with 8 bases aligning to TRDD2. With V trimmed by 7 bases and J by 6 bases, 34 bases remained unmatched. Germline lookup yields CDR1 TSWWSYY and CDR2 QGS. The CDR3 consists of 23 residues. Here the CDR3 reads CALDCTSYQSECAGAPGAAQLFF. CDR3 sequence (DNA): TGTGCTCTTGACTGTACTTCCTACCAAAGTGAGTGTGCTGGGGCCCCAGGGGCAGCACAACTCTTCTTT.

This clone was seen only a few times. This likely traces to a read error, being one base from a far larger clone. Other DNA sequences from this sample encode an identical CDR3 as well. The chain combines TRDV1 with TRDJ1, with D possibly matching TRDD2 (7 bases). The CDR3 has 20 amino acids. Germline CDR1 TSWWSYY, CDR2 QGS. CDR3 region: CALGGLSLPPFLEYTDKLIF. The CDR3 bases are TGTGCCCTTGGGGGCCTTTCCCTTCCCCCCTTCCTCGAGTACACCGATAAACTCATCTTT.

By its share, this clone is medium-sized. A far larger clone is one base from this, pointing to a likely read error. V gene TRDV2 combines with J gene TRDJ1, with a possible D match to TRDD3 (5 bases). CDR1 and CDR2 (germline): GEAIGNYY, EKD. This CDR3 is built from 16 residues. The V end was cut by 0 bases, the J end by 2 bases, with 15 bases between. The CDR3 is CACDTAQIGETDKLIF. The CDR3 DNA is TGTGCCTGTGACACCGCGCAGATTGGGGAAACCGATAAACTCATCTTT.

Only a few counts were recorded for this clone. The protein TCRdb gives is from a much larger clone and does not agree with this DNA's translation at residue 13, likely a read error; the protein shown here comes from the DNA. V is TRDV2 and J is TRDJ1, with D unclear. CDR3 length: 14 amino acids. Per germline, CDR1 GEAIGNYY and CDR2 EKD. CDR3 sequence: CACDALSGTDKLTF. Here the CDR3 DNA reads TGTGCCTGTGACGCTCTCTCGGGCACCGATAAACTCACCTTT.

This clone was observed a handful of times. This DNA's translation and the protein TCRdb lists, from a much larger clone, do not match at residue 9, likely due to a read error; the protein shown is translated from the DNA. The chain combines TRDV2 with TRDJ1; no definite D call. CDR1 GEAIGNYY and CDR2 EKD come from the germline V gene. The CDR3 loop spans 14 amino acids. V dropped 0 bases and J dropped 4 bases, with 11 bases sitting between them. The CDR3: CACDTLANIDKLIF. CDR3 in DNA: TGTGCCTGTGACACCCTCGCAAACATCGATAAACTCATCTTT.

A remark on this clone: A far larger clone is only one base removed, so a read error is likely. Within the sample, other DNA sequences also encode this same CDR3. V and J are TRDV2 and TRDJ1; possible D gene TRDD3, 6 bases. CDR3 length: 14 amino acids. Germline CDR1 GEAIGNYY, CDR2 EKD. The germline V and J ends were trimmed by 3 bases and 8 bases, with 18 bases remaining between them. CDR3 amino acids: CACDGLGQQSKLIF. The CDR3 coding sequence is TGTGCCTGTGACGGACTGGGACAGCAATCCAAACTCATCTTT.

Concerning this clone: This may arise from a read error, as a much more abundant clone is one base away. The genes are TRDV2 and TRDJ1, with 8 bases aligning to TRDD3. The V segment lost 0 bases and the J segment 5 bases; nucleotides outside the gene matches: 4. The CDR3 is 14 amino acids. Germline assignment: CDR1 GEAIGNYY and CDR2 EKD. CDR3 amino acids: CACDTVGDSDKLIF. The DNA for the CDR3 is TGTGCCTGTGACACCGTGGGGGATTCTGATAAACTCATCTTT.